These T cell receptor beta chains were read from a single sample in a study of shared clonotypes between healthy human individuals. Profiling relied on immunoSEQ multiplex PCR, and the TCRdb table lists in-frame clones only, not all of them. Altogether under 1,100,000 clones are present, about 80% being singletons, with the ten largest covering approximately 1.3%. What was sequenced was memory CD4+ T cells sorted from blood. Receptors originate from a man aged 18 to 29 in good health. The CDR3 runs from the conserved cysteine through the conserved F or W. Each record gives: V gene, clone size, J gene, CDR3 protein. Only part of the rows carry a size: once, few, many, or a class if the clone is expanded.

>TRBV20-1|-|TRBJ2-7
CSAEQGYEQYF
>TRBV2|-|TRBJ1-6
CASSEGQAYNSPLHF
>TRBV5-1|few|TRBJ2-2
CASSLQGGTGELFF
>TRBV7-8|once|TRBJ2-7
CASSSRGTGASYEQYF
>TRBV2|-|TRBJ1-4
CASSEGPSGVVEKLFF
>TRBV7-7|-|TRBJ2-5
CASSLVRQETQYF
>TRBV6-4|-|TRBJ2-7
CASSRREGYEQYF
>TRBV5-6|-|TRBJ2-7
CASSLGQLASHEQYF
>TRBV7-9|-|TRBJ1-1
CATDQEGEAFF
>TRBV9|-|TRBJ2-1
CASSLDTSSYNEQFF
>TRBV15|-|TRBJ2-5
CATSGQKGGTAAYQETQYF
>TRBV11-2|once|TRBJ1-5
CASSSSSGANQPQHF
>TRBV7-6|once|TRBJ1-2
CASSARTGFSYGYTF
>TRBV19|-|TRBJ2-7
CASSMGEWTMGEQYF
>TRBV5-1|-|TRBJ2-3
CASSPLTGGTDTQYF
>TRBV10-3|-|TRBJ2-3
CAISGDLASTQYF
>TRBV6-5|-|TRBJ2-7
CASSYETSGTHEQYF
>TRBV6-5|-|TRBJ1-1
CASSYGLSRTEAFF
>TRBV6-1|-|TRBJ2-1
CASSGMGASRYNEQFF
>TRBV5-1|-|TRBJ2-2
CASSTTQGVGELFF
>TRBV18|-|TRBJ2-2
CASSPGTGAATGELFF
>TRBV5-4|-|TRBJ1-4
CASSTERREKLFF
>TRBV29-1|-|TRBJ1-1
CSVEGRGEAFF
>TRBV5-1|-|TRBJ1-2
CASSAEQGGFSGYTF
>TRBV2|-|TRBJ1-1
CASSEGGQNTEAFF
>TRBV2|-|TRBJ1-4
CASSPDDFGNEKLFF
>TRBV19|-|TRBJ1-2
CASNSYSGADGYTF
>TRBV9|-|TRBJ2-3
CASNRDSTDTQYF
>TRBV21-1|few|TRBJ2-7
CRGPKERPYEQYF
>TRBV30|-|TRBJ2-5
CAWSPRGETQYF
>TRBV6-6|-|TRBJ2-2
CASSTGQFTGELFF
>TRBV5-5|-|TRBJ2-5
CASSFSSGVTRETQYF
>TRBV29-1|-|TRBJ2-1
CSITSYNEQFF
>TRBV11-2|-|TRBJ2-5
CASSPQGLGETQYF
>TRBV6-5|-|TRBJ2-1
CASSYYGTTHNEQFF
>TRBV7-2|-|TRBJ1-3
CASSIYGLGNTIYF
>TRBV9|-|TRBJ2-3
CASSANRDLDTQYF
>TRBV5-8|-|TRBJ1-1
CASLGGGRATEAFF
>TRBV5-4|-|TRBJ2-7
CASSAGTALYEQYF
>TRBV10-2|-|TRBJ1-3
CASIRDSGNTIYF
>TRBV4-1|-|TRBJ1-1
CASAPPLTVNTEAFF
>TRBV10-1|-|TRBJ2-5
CASSESVLGQETQYF
>TRBV6-5|-|TRBJ2-1
CASSSSTSKEQFF
>TRBV10-3|-|TRBJ2-3
CAISPPGQAQYF
>TRBV20-1|-|TRBJ1-2
CSAQQGHNF
>TRBV28|-|TRBJ1-1
CASSSGGTEAFF
>TRBV6-5|-|TRBJ1-3
CASSPQGAGNTIYF
>TRBV19|few|TRBJ2-1
CASSGGQGYHEQFF
>TRBV29-1|-|TRBJ2-4
CSVGLASRDIQYF
>TRBV7-2|-|TRBJ2-3
CASSFYHTDTQYF
>TRBV7-2|few|TRBJ1-2
CASSRGEVTNYGYTF
>TRBV19|-|TRBJ1-2
CASSTYGYGYTF
>TRBV5-1|once|TRBJ2-3
CASSPERLGGGITDTQYF
>TRBV14|-|TRBJ2-1
CASSQDWAGGKTYNEQFF
>TRBV4-3|-|TRBJ1-5
CASSQDGGSQPQHF
>TRBV7-7|-|TRBJ1-6
CASSLIPRAYNSPLHF
>TRBV6-1|-|TRBJ1-2
CASSEVITGDGYTF
>TRBV18|few|TRBJ2-5
CASSPRDNPETQYF